This TCR beta chain was recorded in a study of tumor-infiltrating lymphocytes in localized non-small cell lung cancer. TCRdb keeps only in-frame clones here, not all; method: immunoSEQ multiplex PCR. Among 5,500 to 8,000 clones, approximately 71% were seen once, and the ten largest hold around 13%. Findings and caveats of the study: Different pieces of the same tissue went to different assays, confounding technical variation with intratumor heterogeneity.

A note on this clone: Its cognate antigen is unknown.

The germline V gene encodes CDR1 SGHTA and CDR2 FQGNSA. This CDR3 contains 15 residues. Germline trimming cut 2 bases from V and 2 bases from J; bases unmatched to any gene: 5. This chain links TRBV7-2 with TRBJ2-7, with 8 bases lining up with TRBD2. The sequence derives from a human donor with non-small cell lung cancer. Sequenced material: lung tumor tissue. CDR3 in DNA: TGTGCCAGCAGCTTAATGGCGGGGGGTACCTACGAGCAGTACTTC. Residues: CASSLMAGGTYEQYF.